In its sample, the clone carrying this T cell receptor (beta chain) is medium-sized. Its specificity is unknown. Documented time point: patch test 3, about 24 weeks after DPC sensitization. The treatment here: therapeutic diphenylcyclopropenone sensitization with weekly scalp DPC. TCRdb analysed the RACE reads with MiXCR anew, one entry per CDR3 protein. Among 55,000 to 75,000 distinct CDR3 sequences, approximately 13% were seen once, and the ten largest hold roughly 2.3%. V was cut by 4 bases and J by 3 bases, with 10 bases left in between. Germline V gives CDR1 SGHVS, CDR2 FNYEAQ. The CDR3 consists of 13 residues. The source of the sample is a study of human T cells and chemical hapten exposure. Turning to the study itself: The scalp of each patient received a weekly diphenylcyclopropenone dose for the full approximately 24-week study. The study's findings and limits: Donors in the study had alopecia, meaning their immune response may differ from healthy people's.

The origin of this receptor is a man aged 30 to 39 with alopecia areata. Some clones in this sample may be carry-over from other donors' samples. The chain links TRBV7-6 to TRBJ2-7; no definite D call. Sequenced material: whole blood, taken in connection with sensitization to the hapten diphenylcyclopropenone (DPC). In nucleotides, the CDR3 is TGTGCCAGCAGCTCCGGACCTAACTACGAGCAGTACTTC. Translated, it gives CASSSGPNYEQYF.